These 7 T cell receptor beta chains came from one sample sequenced in a study of shared T cell receptors in the human thymus. Profiling relied on immunoSEQ multiplex PCR, and the TCRdb table lists in-frame clones only, not all of them. The sample has fewer than 700,000 clones; approximately 90% are singletons. These data were likewise used in another study, on human thymus T cells.

Sequences were obtained from thymocytes. Source of these receptors: a boy under two years old with a congenital heart defect.

This rearrangement joins TRBV7-2 to TRBJ2-5, with TRBD2 matching over 10 bases. Germline values: CDR1 SGHTA, CDR2 FQGNSA. V lost 1 base, J lost 14 bases, and 7 bases stayed unmatched. This CDR3 is 13 amino acids long. In nucleotides, the CDR3 is TGTGCCAGCAGCTTAGGTCTAGCGGGGGCCCCTTACTTC. This codes for CASSLGLAGAPYF. The full variable domain, completed using reference TRBV7-2 and TRBJ2-5, is GAGVSQSPSNKVTEKGKDVELRCDPISGHTALYWYRQSLGQGLEFLIYFQGNSAPDKSGLPSDRFSAERTGGSVSTLTIQRTQQEDSAVYLCASSLGLAGAPYFGPGTRLLVL.

V and J are TRBV5-5 and TRBJ1-5; a weak D match, TRBD1 (5 bases). V lost 5 bases and J 2 bases, leaving 29 bases between the germline ends. Germline V lookup: CDR1 SGHKS, CDR2 YYEKEE (reference sequence). This CDR3 comprises 20 residues. This chain's CDR3 is CASRRSPDTEGGDGNQPQHF. CDR3 nucleotides: TGTGCCAGCAGGAGGTCTCCGGACACAGAGGGAGGGGATGGCAATCAGCCCCAGCATTTT.

This chain links TRBV5-1 with TRBJ2-7; possibly TRBD2 for D (6 bases). The CDR3 is made up of 14 amino acids. Germline V gives CDR1 SGHRS, CDR2 YFSETQ. V dropped 5 bases and J dropped 6 bases, with 18 bases sitting between them. CDR3: CASRLAGPVGEQYF. The DNA for the CDR3 is TGCGCCAGCAGGCTTGCGGGGCCTGTGGGCGAGCAGTACTTC.

This sequence joins TRBV28 and TRBJ2-5, with a tentative D call TRBD1 (5 bases). Trimming pared 5 bases from V and 3 bases from J, leaving 19 bases between. Germline loops: CDR1 MDHEN, CDR2 SYDVKM. The CDR3 length is 16 residues. CDR3 residues: CASSLDQGPRKETQYF. DNA for the CDR3: TGTGCCAGCAGTCTCGATCAGGGCCCCCGGAAAGAGACCCAGTACTTC.

J is TRBJ2-5 and V is TRBV28, with TRBD2 identical over 8 bases. The V segment lost 2 bases and the J segment 5 bases; nucleotides outside the gene matches: 7. This CDR3 has 15 amino acids. CDR1 and CDR2 (germline): MDHEN, SYDVKM. CDR3: CASSLELAAVETQYF. CDR3 nucleotides: TGTGCCAGCAGTTTAGAACTAGCGGCGGTCGAGACCCAGTACTTC.

This clone was picked up one time. This chain uses TRBV12-5 with TRBJ1-1; the D gene is possibly TRBD1 (6 bases). From germline, CDR1 is LGHNT and CDR2 FRNRAP. V lost 1 base to trimming and J lost 4 bases, with 13 bases between them. This CDR3 spans 15 amino acids. The CDR3, as DNA: TGTGCTAGTGGTTTGGCCGGACAGAGGGGCACTGAAGCTTTCTTT. Amino acid sequence: CASGLAGQRGTEAFF.

The rearrangement joins TRBV5-4 to TRBJ2-7; maybe TRBD2 (5 bases). This CDR3 is built from 14 residues. Trimming took 0 bases from V and 0 from J, leaving 7 bases between them. Germline lookup yields CDR1 SGHNT and CDR2 YYREEE (reference sequence). The CDR3 reads CASSLERNSYEQYF. The DNA of the CDR3 is TGTGCCAGCAGCTTGGAGCGGAACTCCTACGAGCAGTACTTC.